This record covers a single T cell receptor (beta chain). The CDR3 is made up of 19 amino acids. The germline V gene encodes CDR1 SNHLY and CDR2 FYNNEI. V lost 2 bases to trimming and J lost 0 bases; unmatched junction nucleotides: 3. The data are from a study of blood T cell repertoires in COVID-19. Study information: Samples taken during acute and convalescent COVID-19 were collected in the United States, Italy and Spain. The analysed material was cDNA or gDNA that came from T cells, B-cell-depleted T cells, or PBMCs.

Original processing notes: For nucleated cells, counts were estimated from reference gene primer amplification. This table comes from immunoSEQ multiplex PCR, and its TCRdb copy is limited to in-frame clones, with some not included. V and J calls and clone size come straight from that table; D and trimming were deduced from the DNA. The sample comprises about 250,000 clones, around 90% of which are singletons, and 0.85% to 0.95% rests with the top ten. The chain joins TRBV2 to TRBJ2-6; 14 nucleotides align to TRBD2. The clonotype was recovered from a woman between 40 and 55 years old who had recovered from COVID-19. The sequenced material came from peripheral blood. CDR3 in amino acids: CASSELTSGRASGANVLTF. The CDR3 DNA reads as TGTGCCAGCAGTGAATTGACTAGCGGGAGGGCCTCTGGGGCCAACGTCCTGACTTTC.